The 9 T cell receptor beta chains in this list originate from one sample, sequenced in a study of somatic mutations in cytotoxic T cells in rheumatoid arthritis. Sequenced by immunoSEQ multiplex PCR; TCRdb stores in-frame clones only, minus some. The sample records about 17,000 clones, about 85% being singletons. The sequenced sample was CD8+ T cells sorted from blood. The source of these receptors is an adult with rheumatoid arthritis.

This chain joins TRBV12-5 and TRBJ2-3; D not certain. The germline V gene has CDR1 LGHNT and CDR2 FRNRAP. Trimming left V 8 bases short and J 2 bases short, with 23 bases between. There are 17 residues in the CDR3. The CDR3 DNA reads TGTGCTAGTATGAGAGCTGGCCGTATTGAAATCACAGATACGCAGTATTTT. Amino acids: CASMRAGRIEITDTQYF.

The chain recombines TRBV9 with TRBJ2-1; D could derive from TRBD1 or TRBD2 (6 bases each). Deletions cut 4 bases from V and 3 bases from J, with 11 bases between. The CDR3 has 14 residues. Germline lookup yields CDR1 SGDLS and CDR2 YYNGEE. CDR3 DNA sequence: TGTGCCAGCAGCAAAGGGGGGCGCTACAATGAGCAGTTCTTC. Translating it yields CASSKGGRYNEQFF. Full variable domain (remainder filled in from reference TRBV9 and TRBJ2-1): DSGVTQTPKHLITATGQRVTLRCSPRSGDLSVYWYQQSLDQGLQFLIQYYNGEERAKGNILERFSAQQFPDLHSELNLSSLELGDSALYFCASSKGGRYNEQFFGPGTRLTVL.

The chain employs TRBV6-5 and TRBJ2-3; D remains ambiguous. Germline V gene data show CDR1 as MNHEY and CDR2 as SVGAGI. The CDR3 totals 15 residues. With 4 bases removed from V and 1 base from J, the gap between germline ends came to 12 bases. DNA of the CDR3: TGTGCCAGCAGTTTCTTTTCACGGGGCACAGATACGCAGTATTTT. Amino acid sequence: CASSFFSRGTDTQYF.

A word on this clone: An end of the junction does not agree with germline; a read error may underlie this. The genes are TRBV5-4 and TRBJ2-7, with TRBD2 matching over 9 bases. CDR1 and CDR2 (germline): SGHNT, YYREEE (reference sequence). The CDR3 loop spans 16 amino acids. CDR3 bases: TGTGCCAGCGGCTTGGAGATTAGCGGGGGATGGTACGAGCAGTACTTC. It yields the protein CASGLEISGGWYEQYF. The full variable domain, its missing parts supplied by reference TRBV5-4 and TRBJ2-7, is ETGVTQSPTHLIKTRGQQVTLRCSSQSGHNTVSWYQQALGQGPQFIFQYYREEENGRGNFPPRFSGLQFPNYSSELNVNALELDDSALYLCASGLEISGGWYEQYFGPGTRLTVT.

The table lists this clone with a few counts. The rearrangement joins TRBV6-7 to TRBJ1-5, with D uncertain. TRBV6-7 is assigned to the ORF class and has an uncertain function. The V end was cut by 4 bases, the J end by 5 bases, with 9 bases between. This CDR3 spans 13 amino acids. CDR3 nucleotide sequence: TGTGCCAGCAGTTCAACACCCTATCAGCCCCAGCATTTT. It codes for CASSSTPYQPQHF.

This sequence joins TRBV10-2 and TRBJ2-7, with D tentatively TRBD1 (6 bases). The V end lost 2 bases, the J end lost 3 bases, and 8 bases lay between the germline ends. Germline loops: CDR1 WSHSY, CDR2 SAAADI. This CDR3 spans 13 amino acids. The CDR3 spells CASSETGIYEQYF. The CDR3 coding sequence is TGCGCCAGCAGTGAGACAGGGATCTACGAGCAGTACTTC.

The chain has TRBV30 and TRBJ1-3; D is uncertain. The CDR3 has 16 residues. The V gene lost 3 bases and the J gene lost 3 bases, with 18 bases spanning the gap. Germline assignment: CDR1 GTSNPN and CDR2 SVGIG (reference sequence). The chain's CDR3 is CAWSPATGYLGNTIYF. The CDR3 DNA follows: TGTGCCTGGAGCCCCGCTACCGGTTATCTTGGAAACACCATATATTTT. Combining the CDR3 with reference TRBV30 and TRBJ1-3 gives the whole variable domain SQTIHQWPATLVQPVGSPLSLECTVEGTSNPNLYWYRQAAGRGLQLLFYSVGIGQISSEVPQNLSASRPQDRQFILSSKKLLLSDSGFYLCAWSPATGYLGNTIYFGEGSWLTVV.

This sequence joins TRBV4-1 and TRBJ2-7; TRBD1 is a possible D gene (6 bases). The CDR3 has 14 amino acids. CDR1 is MGHRA and CDR2 is YSYEKL in the germline V gene. V shed 4 bases and J shed 0 bases, with 10 bases lying between them. This CDR3 reads CASSPRDTSYEQYF. The CDR3 DNA reads TGCGCCAGCAGCCCCCGGGACACCTCCTACGAGCAGTACTTC.

The V gene is TRBV7-2, the J gene TRBJ2-1; perhaps TRBD1 as D (5 bases). The CDR3 has 16 residues. CDR1 and CDR2 from the germline V gene are SGHTA and FQGNSA. The V gene lost 5 bases and the J gene lost 4 bases, with 18 bases spanning the gap. This CDR3 reads CASSQRLSGMYNEQFF. CDR3 nucleotides: TGTGCCAGCAGCCAACGCTTGTCAGGGATGTACAATGAGCAGTTCTTC. Based on the CDR3 plus reference TRBV7-2 and TRBJ2-1, the full variable domain is GAGVSQSPSNKVTEKGKDVELRCDPISGHTALYWYRQSLGQGLEFLIYFQGNSAPDKSGLPSDRFSAERTGGSVSTLTIQRTQQEDSAVYLCASSQRLSGMYNEQFFGPGTRLTVL.